Shown below are 32 T cell receptor beta chains from a single sample sequenced in a study of blood T cells in healthy people across ages. With a J-beta primer mix and a sample-barcoded 5' primer, a second PCR ran about 7 to 12 cycles. TCRdb passed the 5' RACE reads through MiXCR, listing each CDR3 protein once. The repertoire holds approximately 730,000 distinct CDR3 sequences, with about 48% as singletons. Sequences were obtained from blood. These receptors came from a man older than 75 in good health.

CDR3 residues: CASSLVTSRLTGNEQYF. As DNA, the CDR3 is TGTGCCAGCAGCTTGGTAACTAGCAGGTTAACCGGGAATGAGCAGTACTTC. The chain uses TRBV5-6 and TRBJ2-1; D is possibly TRBD2 (6 bases). With the DNA end fitting TRBJ2-7 better, the J assignment may be wrong. The germline V gene encodes CDR1 SGHDT and CDR2 YYEEEE. The CDR3 covers 17 residues.

This clonotype has only a few counts. This sequence joins TRBV28 and TRBJ1-6, with D possibly being TRBD1 (5 bases). This CDR3 spans 16 amino acids. The ends were cut back, 4 bases at V and 1 base at J, with 11 bases in the middle. CDR1 is MDHEN, CDR2 SYDVKM, per germline. The CDR3 bases are TGTGCCAGCAGTTCCGGGGGTTTATCCTATAATTCACCCCTCCACTTT. It encodes CASSSGGLSYNSPLHF. Full variable domain (missing parts from reference TRBV28 and TRBJ1-6): DVKVTQSSRYLVKRTGEKVFLECVQDMDHENMFWYRQDPGLGLRLIYFSYDVKMKEKGDIPEGYSVSREKKERFSLILESASTNQTSMYLCASSSGGLSYNSPLHFGNGTRLTVT.

This clonotype was found a few times. The genes are TRBV7-2 and TRBJ1-2; TRBD1 matches at 9 bases. CDR3 size: 17 residues. The trim removed 3 bases at V and 4 bases at J, leaving 12 bases unmatched. CDR1 and CDR2 (germline): SGHTA, FQGNSA. CDR3 protein: CASSLIGGTGFGYGYTF. Written as DNA, the CDR3 is TGTGCCAGCAGCTTGATTGGAGGGACAGGGTTTGGCTATGGCTACACCTTC.

CDR3 nucleotides: TGTGCCACCAGTGATAAACTCTACAATGAGCAGTACTTC. This gives the protein CATSDKLYNEQYF. This chain joins TRBV24-1 and TRBJ2-5, with unresolved D. The CDR3 extends over 13 amino acids. V lost 3 bases and J 11 bases, leaving 15 bases between the germline ends. Germline V gene lookup returns CDR1 KGHDR and CDR2 SFDVKD.

This clonotype has more than one count but fewer than ten. The chain is built from TRBV7-4 and TRBJ2-1; 8 nucleotides agree with TRBD1. The V gene end was trimmed by 8 bases and the J gene end by 7 bases; junction bases not matched to a gene: 25. The CDR3 contains 19 residues. Per germline, CDR1 SGHVT and CDR2 SQSDAQ. The CDR3 DNA reads TGTGCCAGCGGGGGCCAGGTCCCCAATGGGCAGGGGGCTAAGAATGAGCAGTTCTTC. Translated, it gives CASGGQVPNGQGAKNEQFF.

This chain uses TRBV29-1 with TRBJ2-7, with 10 bases aligning to TRBD1. V gave up 4 bases and J gave up 0 bases; unmatched junction bases: 9. The CDR3 consists of 16 residues. Germline CDR1 reads SQVTM; CDR2 reads ANQGSEA. For the CDR3, the DNA is TGCAGCGTTGGGGGGGACAGGGGCTCGAGCTCCTACGAGCAGTACTTC. It encodes CSVGGDRGSSSYEQYF.

This clonotype has just one count. The rearrangement uses TRBV7-8 and TRBJ2-2; the D gene is possibly TRBD2 (6 bases). With 5 bases removed from V and 4 bases from J, the gap between germline ends came to 11 bases. The CDR3 extends over 14 amino acids. Germline assignment: CDR1 SGHVS and CDR2 FQNEAQ. CDR3 DNA: TGTGCCAGCAGCGGGGGGTCTGGCACCGGGGAGCTGTTTTTT. This sequence encodes CASSGGSGTGELFF.

This clonotype was observed a handful of times. The J gene is TRBJ2-3, the V gene TRBV6-5; 8 nucleotides line up with TRBD2. There are 16 residues in the CDR3. Per germline, CDR1 MNHEY and CDR2 SVGAGI. V gave up 5 bases and J gave up 0 bases; unmatched junction bases: 7. The CDR3 nucleotides read TGTGCCAGCAGTCGCGGGAGGTTAAGTAGCACAGATACGCAGTATTTT. Its protein is CASSRGRLSSTDTQYF.

This clonotype showed up just a few times. The chain carries TRBV29-1 and TRBJ2-1; 8 positions match TRBD1. V lost 3 bases and J lost 1; bases outside the gene matches: 8. Germline CDR1 reads SQVTM; CDR2 reads ANQGSEA. The CDR3 is made up of 16 amino acids. CDR3 coding DNA: TGCAGCGTTGATCCGGGGACAGGCCGGTCCTACAATGAGCAGTTCTTC. Its translation is CSVDPGTGRSYNEQFF.

Comment on this clonotype: This clone may be a read error of a much larger clone one base away. This chain joins TRBV29-1 and TRBJ2-5, with 8 bases matching TRBD2. The CDR3 has 14 amino acids. Germline-derived CDR1 and CDR2 are SQVTM and ANQGSEA. The ends lost 6 bases at V and 0 bases at J; junction bases unmatched: 6. This chain's CDR3 is CSVLSGIHQETQYF. In nucleotides, the CDR3 is TGCAGCGTCCTTAGCGGGATCCACCAAGAGACCCAGTACTTC.

The rearrangement uses TRBV7-2 and TRBJ2-2, with TRBD1 identical over 8 bases. The V gene end was trimmed by 8 bases and the J gene end by 0 bases; junction bases not matched to a gene: 5. Germline lookup yields CDR1 SGHTA and CDR2 FQGNSA. This CDR3 is 15 amino acids long. The CDR3 sequence: CASRRTGSNTGELFF. The CDR3 DNA reads as TGTGCCAGCCGACGGACAGGGTCGAACACCGGGGAGCTGTTTTTT.

V and J are TRBV29-1 and TRBJ1-2; D is unclear. The CDR3 contains 13 residues. The V end lost 3 bases, the J end lost 4 bases, and 12 bases lay between the germline ends. CDR1 is SQVTM, CDR2 ANQGSEA, per germline. Here the CDR3 DNA reads TGCAGCGTTGAGGTTTGGGATAGCTATGGCTACACCTTC. Residues: CSVEVWDSYGYTF.

This clonotype was seen a few times. V usage is TRBV6-5 and J usage is TRBJ2-5, with D possibly being TRBD2 (5 bases). Germline V gene lookup returns CDR1 MNHEY and CDR2 SVGAGI. V was trimmed by 10 bases and J by 3 bases, leaving 15 bases between them. The length of the CDR3 is 13 residues. The CDR3 DNA is TGTGCCACCCCTAAGGGAGTTAAAGAGACCCAGTACTTC. This codes for CATPKGVKETQYF.

This clonotype was recorded once. The rearrangement joins TRBV2 to TRBJ2-4; 8 positions match TRBD2. Gene TRBJ2-7 matches the end of the DNA better, so the J call may be wrong. Germline CDR1 reads SNHLY; CDR2 reads FYNNEI. The CDR3 has 16 amino acids. In DNA form, the CDR3 reads TGTGCCAGCAGTGAAGCCCAGCGAGCGGGAGCTTACGAGCAGTACTTC. It yields the protein CASSEAQRAGAYEQYF.

The chain carries TRBV7-2 and TRBJ2-1; 8 bases are a match to TRBD2. J was trimmed by 8 bases and V by 5 bases; bases with no gene match: 5. This CDR3 has 13 residues. In germline, CDR1 is SGHTA, CDR2 FQGNSA. The CDR3, as DNA: TGTGCCAGCAGCCCCAGCGGGGGCGATGAGCAGTTCTTC. It translates to CASSPSGGDEQFF.

The chain is built from TRBV6-4 and TRBJ1-5, with 11 bases matching TRBD1. This CDR3 has 19 residues. CDR1 and CDR2 (germline): MRHNA, SNTAGT. V lost 6 bases and J lost 1; bases outside the gene matches: 14. The CDR3 sequence: CASSSRTGGAIWSNQPQHF. The CDR3 nucleotides are TGTGCCAGCAGCTCCCGGACAGGGGGCGCGATCTGGAGCAATCAGCCCCAGCATTTT.

This chain joins TRBV20-1 and TRBJ2-1, with D unresolved. The CDR3 is 11 residues long. In germline, CDR1 is DFQATT, CDR2 SNEGSKA (reference sequence). V dropped 3 bases and J dropped 9 bases, with 9 bases sitting between them. The CDR3 nucleotides read TGCAGTGCTAGTTGGTTAGGTGAGCAGTTCTTC. Translating gives CSASWLGEQFF.

The chain combines TRBV5-1 with TRBJ2-1, with 8 bases identical to TRBD2. The CDR3 length is 17 residues. The germline V gene encodes CDR1 SGHRS and CDR2 YFSETQ. J gave up 10 bases and V 3 bases, and 18 bases lay outside the gene matches. For the CDR3, the DNA is TGCGCCAGCAGCTGGCCCCTCGCAGCGGGGGTCTGGAGAGAGCAGTTCTTC. It yields the protein CASSWPLAAGVWREQFF.

This chain connects TRBV20-1 to TRBJ1-5, with 11 bases that match TRBD1. Unmatched junction bases numbered 4, after V lost 4 bases and J lost 2 bases. The CDR3 spans 15 residues. CDR1 is DFQATT and CDR2 is SNEGSKA in the germline V gene (reference sequence). As DNA, the CDR3 is TGCAGTGCTATCTGGGACAGGGGGGGCAATCAGCCCCAGCATTTT. This sequence encodes CSAIWDRGGNQPQHF.

The V call is TRBV11-2, the J call TRBJ2-1; D unclear. Germline lookup yields CDR1 SGHAT and CDR2 FQNNGV. CDR3 length equals 13 residues. V lost 5 bases to trimming and J lost 3 bases, with 8 bases between them. The CDR3 spells CASSPANYNEQFF. The CDR3 DNA sequence: TGTGCCAGCAGCCCGGCTAACTACAATGAGCAGTTCTTC. Supplemented by reference TRBV11-2 and TRBJ2-1, the full variable domain reads EAGVAQSPRYKIIEKRQSVAFWCNPISGHATLYWYQQILGQGPKLLIQFQNNGVVDDSQLPKDRFSAERLKGVDSTLKIQPAKLEDSAVYLCASSPANYNEQFFGPGTRLTVL.

On this clonotype itself: The limits of the CDR3 on the DNA are not certain, so only TCRdb's listed CDR3 is given. This rearrangement joins TRBV7-9 to TRBJ2-3. Germline lookup yields CDR1 SEHNR and CDR2 FQNEAQ (reference sequence). The CDR3 has 14 residues if both end residues are counted. The CDR3 spells CASSFASGIRYAYF.

The chain couples TRBV3-1 to TRBJ1-1; 10 bases agree with TRBD1. Germline CDR1 is LGHDT and CDR2 is YNNKEL (reference sequence). V shed 5 bases and J 5 bases; nucleotides not matched to a gene: 14. The CDR3 runs to 17 residues. The CDR3: CASSSLPGQGTRTEAFF. As DNA, the CDR3 is TGTGCCAGCAGCTCCCTGCCGGGACAGGGGACGAGAACTGAAGCTTTCTTT.

The chain links TRBV6-1 to TRBJ2-5; tentatively, D is TRBD2 (6 bases). The V gene lost 4 bases and the J gene lost 5 bases, with 11 bases spanning the gap. There are 13 residues in the CDR3. Germline values: CDR1 MNHNS, CDR2 SASEGT. The CDR3 nucleotides are TGTGCCAGCAGTGTTACTAGCCGGGAGACCCAGTACTTC. Amino acid sequence: CASSVTSRETQYF.

Only a few counts were recorded for this clonotype. This sequence joins TRBV5-1 and TRBJ2-7; the match to TRBD2 covers 14 bases. Germline V CDR1 and CDR2: SGHRS, YFSETQ. The CDR3 has 16 amino acids. The V segment lost 4 bases and the J segment 2 bases; nucleotides outside the gene matches: 5. The CDR3 nucleotides read TGCGCCAGCAGCCCCCCGGGACTAGCGGGAGCCTACGAGCAGTACTTC. Translation: CASSPPGLAGAYEQYF. The entire variable domain, with the rest obtained from reference TRBV5-1 and TRBJ2-7, is as follows: KAGVTQTPRYLIKTRGQQVTLSCSPISGHRSVSWYQQTPGQGLQFLFEYFSETQRNKGNFPGRFSGRQFSNSRSEMNVSTLELGDSALYLCASSPPGLAGAYEQYFGPGTRLTVT.

This clonotype was counted between two and nine times. The rearrangement uses TRBV10-3 and TRBJ2-6; D is undetermined. V lost 0 bases and J lost 0, with 9 bases in between. The CDR3 is made up of 17 amino acids. Germline CDR1 is ENHRY and CDR2 is SYGVKD. The CDR3 bases are TGTGCCATCAGTGAGTCTGGCGGCGTCTCTGGGGCCAACGTCCTGACTTTC. Translation gives CAISESGGVSGANVLTF.

The chain joins TRBV20-1 to TRBJ2-1, with D maybe TRBD2 (5 bases). The ends were cut back, 6 bases at V and 4 bases at J, with 19 bases in the middle. Germline V gene data show CDR1 as DFQATT and CDR2 as SNEGSKA (reference sequence). The CDR3 totals 15 residues. The CDR3 region has the DNA TGCAGTGCCCCCCCTCGAGCTAGCCTATACAATGAGCAGTTCTTC. Translating it yields CSAPPRASLYNEQFF.

This clonotype was counted a few times. V gene TRBV24-1 combines with J gene TRBJ2-2, with a weak D call TRBD2 (6 bases). The CDR3 spans 14 residues. Trimming left V 4 bases short and J 6 bases short, with 11 bases between. Looked up from germline, CDR1 is KGHDR and CDR2 is SFDVKD. The CDR3 DNA is TGTGCCACCAGTGACCAGACTAGTCCCGGGGAGCTGTTTTTT. Amino acid sequence: CATSDQTSPGELFF.

V is TRBV12-3 or TRBV12-4 and J is TRBJ2-6, with TRBD2 as a possible D gene (6 bases). Trimming stripped 7 bases from V and 4 bases from J, with 20 bases between. The CDR3 loop spans 17 amino acids. The CDR3 DNA is TGTGCCAGCAACTCTCAGGAGGGAATGATGGGGGCCAACGTCCTGACTTTC. It specifies CASNSQEGMMGANVLTF.

This chain links TRBV4-2 with TRBJ2-4, with D possibly TRBD1 on 5 matching bases. Gene TRBJ2-7 matches the end of the DNA better, so the J call may be wrong. The CDR3 consists of 16 residues. The germline V gene has CDR1 LGHNA and CDR2 YNFKEQ. CDR3 residues: CASSQDAQGGTYEQYF. CDR3 DNA: TGTGCCAGCAGCCAAGATGCCCAGGGTGGAACCTACGAGCAGTACTTC.

The J gene is TRBJ1-1, the V gene TRBV20-1; D uncertain. Germline CDR1 reads DFQATT; CDR2 reads SNEGSKA (reference sequence). V shed 2 bases and J shed 1 base, with 11 bases lying between them. CDR3 size: 14 residues. CDR3 in DNA: TGCAGTGCTAGAAAGGAGGGCGCGAACACTGAAGCTTTCTTT. This encodes CSARKEGANTEAFF.

The V gene is TRBV9, the J gene TRBJ2-7; D possibly matches TRBD1 or TRBD2 (5 bases each). The CDR3 covers 17 residues. Trimming stripped 0 bases from V and 5 bases from J, with 21 bases between. The germline V gene has CDR1 SGDLS and CDR2 YYNGEE. This chain's CDR3 is CASSVDPPGGVSNEQYF. The CDR3 DNA follows: TGTGCCAGCAGCGTAGACCCCCCTGGGGGAGTCAGCAACGAGCAGTACTTC.

With regard to this clonotype: The germline gene is not matched at one end of the junction; a read error may be the cause. The chain joins TRBV4-2 to TRBJ2-1; possible D gene TRBD2, 6 bases. The CDR3 consists of 18 residues. Germline assignment: CDR1 LGHNA and CDR2 YNFKEQ. CDR3 residues: CASSQRIQRASSYNEQFF. The CDR3 coding sequence is TGTGCCAGCAGCCAGAGGATCCAGCGGGCCAGCTCCTACAATGAGCAGTTCTTT.